The present TCR beta chain was sequenced within a study of CD4 T cells in relation to SARS-CoV-2 and coronaviruses. Losses at the gene ends were 3 bases for V and 3 bases for J; bases not matched to a gene: 9. The V gene's germline CDR1 is SGHRS and CDR2 YFSETQ. CDR3 size: 16 residues. About this clone: Its antigen is not identified.

CD4+ T cells from unexposed donors were obtained before the COVID-19 pandemic (2011-2018). Profiled with immunoSEQ multiplex PCR; TCRdb holds only in-frame clones, not every one. The table records roughly 63,000 clones, roughly 93% of them present only once. Study observations and caveats: In around 60% of donors, memory CD4+ clonotypes crossrecognized SARS-CoV-2 and at least one common cold coronavirus spike.

V usage is TRBV5-1 and J usage is TRBJ2-3, with 8 positions matching TRBD2. The specimen sequenced was naive CD4+ T cells from PBMCs. Indicated subset: naive CD4+ T cells isolated by negative enrichment. The TCR comes from a human donor in good health. CDR3 in amino acids: CASSSVSGKGTDTQYF. CDR3 sequence (DNA): TGCGCCAGCAGCTCCGTTAGCGGGAAGGGAACAGATACGCAGTATTTT.